A selection of T cell receptor beta chains follows, all from one sample in a study of blood T cell repertoires in COVID-19. TCRdb keeps only in-frame clones here, not all; method: immunoSEQ multiplex PCR. The sample consists of over 150,000 clones, about 88% of them appearing once. Material: peripheral blood. The receptors originated from a man aged 35-49 years with active or convalescent COVID-19. The CDR3 runs from the conserved cysteine through the conserved F or W. The order of the fields is J gene, V gene, D gene, clone size, CDR3 protein, CDR3 DNA. The D gene is left open where the match is weak. For some rows the clone size is stated as once, few or many, or as a class when expanded; others skip it.

J: TRBJ2-1
V: TRBV14
D: TRBD1
size: .
CDR3: CASSLGQGNYNEQFF
DNA: TGTGCCAGCAGCCTCGGACAGGGGAATTACAATGAGCAGTTCTTC

J: TRBJ2-5
V: TRBV5-1
D: .
size: .
CDR3: CASSSGRLQETQYF
DNA: TGCGCCAGCAGCTCAGGGCGGCTACAAGAGACCCAGTACTTC

J: TRBJ2-3
V: TRBV2
D: TRBD1
size: .
CDR3: CASSQDRSTDTQYF
DNA: TGTGCCAGCAGCCAGGACAGGAGCACAGATACGCAGTATTTT

J: TRBJ1-1
V: TRBV10-2
D: .
size: few
CDR3: CASSAVNTEAFF
DNA: TGCGCCAGCTCTGCAGTGAACACTGAAGCTTTCTTT

J: TRBJ2-5
V: TRBV3-1/TRBV3-2
D: TRBD2
size: .
CDR3: CASSGLAGGLETQYF
DNA: TGTGCCAGCAGCGGACTAGCGGGGGGCCTGGAGACCCAGTACTTC

J: TRBJ1-3
V: TRBV15
D: TRBD1
size: .
CDR3: CATGGTGRNTIYF
DNA: TGTGCCACTGGTGGGACAGGGAGAAACACCATATATTTT

J: TRBJ1-4
V: TRBV28
D: TRBD1
size: .
CDR3: CASSSDRDRATNEKLFF
DNA: TGTGCCAGCAGTTCGGACAGGGATAGGGCAACTAATGAAAAACTGTTTTTT

J: TRBJ2-5
V: TRBV29-1
D: TRBD2
size: .
CDR3: CSVWTSGGAIQETQYF
DNA: TGCAGCGTTTGGACTAGCGGGGGGGCCATCCAAGAGACCCAGTACTTC

J: TRBJ1-1
V: TRBV5-1
D: .
size: .
CDR3: CASSLGSHTGNTEAFF
DNA: TGCGCCAGCAGCTTGGGCAGCCACACAGGGAACACTGAAGCTTTCTTT

J: TRBJ2-7
V: TRBV7-9
D: .
size: .
CDR3: CASSLGQEDSYEQYF
DNA: TGTGCCAGCAGCTTAGGACAGGAAGACTCCTACGAGCAGTACTTC

J: TRBJ1-4
V: TRBV29-1
D: TRBD1
size: .
CDR3: CSVARTETGAKLFF
DNA: TGCAGCGTTGCCCGCACGGAGACAGGGGCGAAACTGTTTTTT

J: TRBJ1-1
V: TRBV29-1
D: .
size: once
CDR3: CSVEDNGVGTEAFF
DNA: TGCAGCGTTGAAGATAACGGGGTTGGCACTGAAGCTTTCTTT

J: TRBJ1-1
V: TRBV11-3
D: .
size: .
CDR3: CASSRGSTEAFF
DNA: TGTGCCAGCAGCCGGGGGAGCACTGAAGCTTTCTTT

J: TRBJ2-5
V: TRBV7-9
D: .
size: few
CDR3: CASSQSHRDEAQYF
DNA: TGTGCCAGCAGCCAATCACACAGGGATGAGGCCCAGTACTTC

J: TRBJ2-3
V: TRBV7-2
D: TRBD2
size: .
CDR3: CASSPGLAGGTDTQYF
DNA: TGTGCCAGCAGCCCTGGACTAGCGGGGGGGACAGATACGCAGTATTTT

J: TRBJ1-4
V: TRBV19
D: .
size: .
CDR3: CASSKRQVQEKLFF
DNA: TGTGCCAGTAGTAAAAGACAGGTACAGGAAAAACTGTTTTTT

J: TRBJ2-7
V: TRBV12-3/TRBV12-4
D: TRBD1
size: .
CDR3: CASSSGGYEQYF
DNA: TGTGCCAGCAGTTCAGGGGGCTACGAGCAGTACTTC

J: TRBJ2-1
V: TRBV3-1/TRBV3-2
D: .
size: .
CDR3: CATRTGLNEQFF
DNA: TGTGCCACTAGGACTGGCCTCAATGAGCAGTTCTTC

J: TRBJ2-1
V: TRBV28
D: .
size: .
CDR3: CASRGVGYNEQFF
DNA: TGTGCCAGCAGAGGGGTGGGGTACAATGAGCAGTTCTTC

J: TRBJ2-1
V: TRBV27
D: TRBD1
size: .
CDR3: CASTIGQGGYNEQFF
DNA: TGTGCCAGCACCATCGGACAGGGGGGATACAATGAGCAGTTCTTC

J: TRBJ1-4
V: TRBV12-3/TRBV12-4
D: .
size: .
CDR3: CATQTSTNEKLFF
DNA: TGTGCCACCCAGACATCAACTAATGAAAAACTGTTTTTT

J: TRBJ2-7
V: TRBV4-2
D: TRBD2
size: .
CDR3: CASSQEGGGLAGHEQYF
DNA: TGTGCCAGCAGCCAAGAAGGAGGGGGACTAGCGGGGCACGAGCAGTACTTC

J: TRBJ1-1
V: TRBV28
D: .
size: .
CDR3: CASSLTGMDTEAFF
DNA: TGTGCCAGCAGTTTAACCGGGATGGACACTGAAGCTTTCTTT

J: TRBJ1-2
V: TRBV30
D: TRBD1
size: .
CDR3: CAARDSYNYGYTF
DNA: TGTGCCGCCCGGGACAGCTATAACTATGGCTACACCTTC